These 18 T cell receptor beta chains originate from one sample sequenced in a study of human thymus T cells. Method: immunoSEQ multiplex PCR; TCRdb's copy keeps in-frame clones and lacks some. The table shows 65,000 to 90,000 clones, with 85% to 95% occurring only once. From resections taken during corrective heart surgery, the thymus tissue was obtained. The sequencing sample was made of thymus tissue. Receptor source: a girl under three years old with a congenital heart defect but otherwise immunologically healthy.

J is TRBJ2-7 and V is TRBV7-2, with a tentative D call TRBD2 (5 bases). The CDR3 has 15 amino acids. The germline V and J ends were trimmed by 5 bases and 3 bases, with 17 bases remaining between them. The germline CDR1 and CDR2 sequences are SGHTA and FQGNSA. The DNA of the CDR3 is TGTGCCAGCAGCCCGAGCGGACCGATCCACTACGAGCAGTACTTC. Its translation is CASSPSGPIHYEQYF.

The rearrangement links TRBV14 to TRBJ2-7; D unclear. CDR1 and CDR2 from the germline V gene are SGHDN and FVKESK. Trimming removed 0 bases at V and 3 bases at J, with 6 bases between. This CDR3 region has 13 residues. The CDR3 coding sequence is TGTGCCAGCAGCCAAGAGGGTGTCTACGAGCAGTACTTC. This codes for CASSQEGVYEQYF.

The chain combines TRBV18 with TRBJ1-1; 7 bases agree with TRBD1. Germline CDR1 reads KGHSH; CDR2 reads LQKENI. The CDR3 has 15 amino acids. The J segment lost 4 bases and the V segment lost 3 bases, leaving 8 bases of the junction unmatched. The CDR3 region has the DNA TGTGCCAGCTCACCTCAGGGGGTTATTTTCACTGAAGCTTTCTTT. It specifies CASSPQGVIFTEAFF.

This chain joins TRBV11-2 and TRBJ1-4; D remains ambiguous. This CDR3 has 14 amino acids. CDR1 and CDR2 (germline): SGHAT, FQNNGV. V lost 4 bases, J lost 0 bases, and 6 bases lay in between. The CDR3 DNA reads TGTGCCAGCAGCTCAACAGCAACTAATGAAAAACTGTTTTTT. This gives the protein CASSSTATNEKLFF.

This clone turned up a few times. This chain links TRBV18 with TRBJ2-5; no clear D gene. This CDR3 comprises 14 residues. V lost 2 bases and J lost 1, with 8 bases in between. Germline V lookup: CDR1 KGHSH, CDR2 LQKENI. The CDR3 loop is CASSPWAVQETQYF. In DNA form, the CDR3 reads TGTGCCAGCTCACCATGGGCAGTCCAAGAGACCCAGTACTTC.

This chain uses TRBV4-2 with TRBJ2-1; 10 nucleotides match TRBD1. The CDR3 is made up of 15 amino acids. Trimming took 1 base from V and 9 from J; bases not matched to a gene: 6. Germline CDR1 reads LGHNA; CDR2 reads YNFKEQ. For the CDR3, the DNA is TGTGCCAGCAGCCAAGGGGACAGGGGCGGTGGTGAGCAGTTCTTC. Translated, it gives CASSQGDRGGGEQFF.

This chain connects TRBV10-3 to TRBJ2-7; D ambiguous. The V end was cut by 10 bases, the J end by 2 bases, with 12 bases between. CDR3 length equals 12 residues. Germline V gene sequence: CDR1 ENHRY, CDR2 SYGVKD. The CDR3 region has the DNA TGTGCCAGCCGGTCAGGCGCCTACGAGCAGTACTTC. This encodes CASRSGAYEQYF.

J is TRBJ1-2 and V is TRBV6-1, with TRBD1 matching 9 bases. Trimming at V came to 7 bases and at J to 6 bases, leaving 12 bases not matched to a gene. The CDR3 has 15 residues. Germline CDR1 MNHNS, CDR2 SASEGT. CDR3 sequence: CASNAPRDRDDGYTF. The CDR3 nucleotides are TGTGCCAGCAACGCCCCCCGGGACAGGGACGATGGCTACACCTTC.

CDR3 nucleotide sequence: TGCAGCGTTGAAGTCGGACAGGACACTGAAGCTTTCTTT. Translation gives CSVEVGQDTEAFF. This sequence joins TRBV29-1 and TRBJ1-1; TRBD1 agrees at 7 bases. Looked up from germline, CDR1 is SQVTM and CDR2 is ANQGSEA. V lost 1 base and J lost 3; bases outside the gene matches: 2. The CDR3 is 13 amino acids.

The chain combines TRBV13 with TRBJ2-7, with D possibly matching TRBD1 (7 bases). CDR1 PRHDT and CDR2 FYEKMQ come from the germline V gene (reference sequence). The V end lost 3 bases, the J end lost 2 bases, and 14 bases lay between the germline ends. The CDR3 is 15 residues long. The CDR3 reads CASSFRRDRTYEQYF. In DNA form, the CDR3 reads TGTGCCAGCAGCTTCCGGCGGGACAGAACCTACGAGCAGTACTTC.

This sequence joins TRBV7-9 and TRBJ2-1; 9 bases align to TRBD1. Germline CDR1 reads SEHNR; CDR2 reads FQNEAQ (reference sequence). The CDR3 totals 18 residues. V lost 5 bases, J lost 0 bases, and 11 bases stayed unmatched. The CDR3 loop reads CASSPAGTGNPSYNEQFF. DNA for the CDR3: TGTGCCAGCAGCCCAGCCGGGACAGGGAACCCCTCCTACAATGAGCAGTTCTTC.

The chain uses TRBV9 and TRBJ1-2; possibly TRBD1 for D (6 bases). The CDR3 sequence is 14 residues long. Germline loops: CDR1 SGDLS, CDR2 YYNGEE. The germline V and J ends were trimmed by 6 bases and 0 bases, with 12 bases remaining between them. The chain's CDR3 is CASTKDRSNYGYTF. CDR3 DNA sequence: TGTGCCAGCACTAAGGACAGATCTAACTATGGCTACACCTTC.

The rearrangement uses TRBV7-7 and TRBJ2-5; possible D gene TRBD2, 6 bases. Germline-derived CDR1 and CDR2 are SSHAT and FNYEAQ (reference sequence). V lost 7 bases, J lost 5 bases, and 29 bases lay in between. The CDR3 length is 18 residues. DNA of the CDR3: TGTGCCAGCACCCCTCTGAGCCTAGCGTCCCCAGGACCGGAGACCCAGTACTTC. It yields the protein CASTPLSLASPGPETQYF.

The V gene is TRBV7-2, the J gene TRBJ2-1; D might be TRBD1 or TRBD2, each matching 5 bases. This CDR3 comprises 16 residues. Germline V gene data show CDR1 as SGHTA and CDR2 as FQGNSA. Trimming took 5 bases from V and 2 from J, leaving 16 bases between them. The CDR3 here is CASSHPGPRPYNEQFF. In DNA form, the CDR3 reads TGTGCCAGCAGCCATCCGGGACCCCGGCCCTACAATGAGCAGTTCTTC.

The chain joins TRBV4-3 to TRBJ2-1; D not resolved. This CDR3 comprises 17 residues. Per germline, CDR1 LGHNA and CDR2 YSLEER. Between the trimmed V and J ends, which lost 0 bases and 3 bases, there was a span of 15 bases. The CDR3 region has the DNA TGCGCCAGCAGCCAAGATGGTTGGCTTACAGTCTACAATGAGCAGTTCTTC. This gives the protein CASSQDGWLTVYNEQFF.

The chain is built from TRBV7-9 and TRBJ2-1, with 11 bases identical to TRBD2. CDR1 is SEHNR, CDR2 FQNEAQ, per germline (reference sequence). V dropped 8 bases and J dropped 0; count of bases not matched to a gene: 15. CDR3 length: 19 residues. The CDR3 loop reads CASETGTSGVSSSYNEQFF. CDR3 nucleotide sequence: TGTGCCAGCGAAACCGGGACTAGCGGTGTAAGCAGCTCCTACAATGAGCAGTTCTTC.

J is TRBJ1-2 and V is TRBV5-5; 9 bases map to TRBD1. The CDR3 spans 15 residues. Losses at the gene ends were 3 bases for V and 1 base for J; bases not matched to a gene: 4. Germline CDR1 and CDR2: SGHKS and YYEKEE (reference sequence). CDR3 DNA: TGTGCCAGCAGCTATGACAGGGGGAGTAACTATGGCTACACCTTC. Its translation: CASSYDRGSNYGYTF.

V usage is TRBV15 and J usage is TRBJ2-7, with TRBD1 as a possible D gene (6 bases). The CDR3 consists of 17 residues. V was cut by 0 bases and J by 2 bases, with 17 bases left in between. Germline-derived CDR1 and CDR2 are LNHNV and YYDKDF (reference sequence). CDR3 DNA: TGTGCCACCAGCAGAGATCAGCGAAGACAGGCACCCTACGAGCAGTACTTC. Translation: CATSRDQRRQAPYEQYF. Supplemented by reference TRBV15 and TRBJ2-7, the full variable domain reads DAMVIQNPRYQVTQFGKPVTLSCSQTLNHNVMYWYQQKSSQAPKLLFHYYDKDFNNEADTPDNFQSRRPNTSFCFLDIRSPGLGDTAMYLCATSRDQRRQAPYEQYFGPGTRLTVT.